Listed here are 16 T cell receptor beta chains from one sample, sequenced in a study of cytomegalovirus exposure and HLA in healthy donors. It was with 60 Vbeta and 13 Jbeta primers that the PCR ran. Sequenced by immunoSEQ multiplex PCR; TCRdb stores in-frame clones only, minus some. The specimen's table records around 150,000 clones. Sequencing used PBMCs. The origin of the receptors is a man aged 40-50 years in good health and CMV-seronegative.

This sequence joins TRBV2 and TRBJ2-1; 8 bases line up with TRBD1. CDR3 length equals 16 residues. The V segment lost 6 bases and the J segment 6 bases; nucleotides outside the gene matches: 13. From germline, CDR1 is SNHLY and CDR2 FYNNEI. The CDR3 loop is CASSPPSAGGFNEQFF. The CDR3 nucleotides read TGTGCCAGCAGCCCGCCTTCGGCAGGGGGCTTCAATGAGCAGTTCTTC.

Here the CDR3 DNA reads TGTGCCAGCAGCGTTAGCGGGGGGACGGGAGAGACCCAGTACTTC. Protein product: CASSVSGGTGETQYF. The gene calls are TRBV5-6 and TRBJ2-5, with 10 bases matching TRBD2. The CDR3 extends over 15 amino acids. The J segment lost 4 bases and the V segment lost 4 bases, leaving 7 bases of the junction unmatched. The germline CDR1 and CDR2 sequences are SGHDT and YYEEEE.

The rearrangement joins TRBV7-7 to TRBJ2-7, with 8 bases aligning to TRBD1. V trimming: 4 bases; J trimming: 0 bases; junction bases outside the gene matches: 5. CDR1 and CDR2 from the germline V gene are SSHAT and FNYEAQ (reference sequence). The CDR3 has 15 residues. CDR3 region: CASSSPGQASYEQYF. The DNA for the CDR3 is TGTGCCAGCAGCTCCCCGGGACAGGCCTCCTACGAGCAGTACTTC. The entire variable domain, with the rest obtained from reference TRBV7-7 and TRBJ2-7, is as follows: GAGVSQSPRYKVTKRGQDVTLRCDPISSHATLYWYQQALGQGPEFLTYFNYEAQPDKSGLPSDRFSAERPEGSISTLTIQRTEQRDSAMYRCASSSPGQASYEQYFGPGTRLTVT.

The chain links TRBV19 to TRBJ1-2, with D uncertain. CDR1 is LNHDA and CDR2 is SQIVND in the germline V gene (reference sequence). Trimming took 7 bases from V and 4 from J, leaving 19 bases between them. This CDR3 spans 15 amino acids. CDR3 amino acids: CASTRGMESAYGYTF. The CDR3 nucleotides read TGTGCCAGTACCCGGGGAATGGAGTCGGCCTATGGCTACACCTTC.

The chain recombines TRBV11-2 with TRBJ2-1, with 15 bases matching TRBD2. Germline V lookup: CDR1 SGHAT, CDR2 FQNNGV. The CDR3 contains 17 residues. Trimming at V came to 1 base and at J to 7 bases, leaving 5 bases not matched to a gene. In nucleotides, the CDR3 is TGTGCCAGCAGCTTAGGGACTAGCGGGGGGGCCGGTAATGAGCAGTTCTTC. It codes for CASSLGTSGGAGNEQFF.

This rearrangement joins TRBV6-5 to TRBJ2-1; 10 positions agree with TRBD2. Trimming at V came to 1 base and at J to 10 bases, leaving 7 bases not matched to a gene. Germline V gives CDR1 MNHEY, CDR2 SVGAGI. The CDR3 loop spans 15 amino acids. The CDR3 spells CASSYFLAGDVEQFF. CDR3 bases: TGTGCCAGCAGTTACTTCCTAGCGGGGGACGTCGAGCAGTTCTTC.

The chain carries TRBV7-3 and TRBJ2-7; 9 bases agree with TRBD1. The V segment lost 4 bases and the J segment 2 bases; nucleotides outside the gene matches: 3. CDR1 and CDR2 (germline): SGHTA, FQGTGA. This CDR3 spans 14 amino acids. CDR3 residues: CASSSGQGPYEQYF. DNA of the CDR3: TGTGCCAGCAGCTCGGGACAGGGTCCCTACGAGCAGTACTTC. The whole variable domain, remainder taken from reference TRBV7-3 and TRBJ2-7, is GAGVSQTPSNKVTEKGKYVELRCDPISGHTALYWYRQSLGQGPEFLIYFQGTGAADDSGLPNDRFFAVRPEGSVSTLKIQRTERGDSAVYLCASSSGQGPYEQYFGPGTRLTVT.

The chain couples TRBV7-9 to TRBJ2-7; no reliable D call. Germline V gene data show CDR1 as SEHNR and CDR2 as FQNEAQ (reference sequence). This CDR3 is built from 14 residues. The ends were cut back, 5 bases at V and 5 bases at J, with 16 bases in the middle. The chain's CDR3 is CASSRDLLGDEQYF. The DNA of the CDR3 is TGTGCCAGCAGCCGAGACCTCCTTGGAGACGAGCAGTACTTC.

The chain has TRBV7-3 and TRBJ2-3, with 10 bases that match TRBD2. Germline CDR1 and CDR2: SGHTA and FQGTGA. This CDR3 is built from 18 residues. Trimming took 2 bases from V and 4 from J; bases not matched to a gene: 12. The CDR3 protein is CASSLEGPRAGGPDTQYF. CDR3 in DNA: TGTGCCAGCAGCTTAGAAGGGCCTAGAGCGGGGGGGCCAGATACGCAGTATTTT.

V gene TRBV28 combines with J gene TRBJ2-7; maybe TRBD1 (7 bases). Trimming removed 7 bases at V and 7 bases at J, with 23 bases between. Germline assignment: CDR1 MDHEN and CDR2 SYDVKM. This CDR3 has 15 amino acids. CDR3 in amino acids: CASTQGTASGVEQYF. DNA of the CDR3: TGTGCCAGCACCCAGGGGACAGCTTCGGGGGTAGAGCAGTACTTC.

This sequence joins TRBV27 and TRBJ1-3; D is unresolved. V dropped 0 bases and J dropped 0 bases, with 6 bases sitting between them. In germline, CDR1 is MNHEY, CDR2 SMNVEV (reference sequence). This CDR3 region has 15 residues. The CDR3 sequence is CASSLSWSSGNTIYF. Here the CDR3 DNA reads TGTGCCAGCAGTTTATCGTGGAGCTCTGGAAACACCATATATTTT.

V gene TRBV6-4 combines with J gene TRBJ1-1; D unresolved. The CDR3 runs 13 residues. The germline V gene has CDR1 MRHNA and CDR2 SNTAGT. The V end was cut by 3 bases, the J end by 3 bases, with 8 bases between. The DNA of the CDR3 is TGTGCCAGCAGTGAGGCACATTACACTGAAGCTTTCTTT. It specifies CASSEAHYTEAFF.

This sequence joins TRBV27 and TRBJ1-2; unclear D gene. V dropped 2 bases and J dropped 1 base, with 8 bases sitting between them. Germline CDR1 is MNHEY and CDR2 is SMNVEV (reference sequence). The CDR3 consists of 14 residues. CDR3 sequence (DNA): TGTGCCAGCAGTTTACAGGAGGGTAACTATGGCTACACCTTC. The encoded protein is CASSLQEGNYGYTF.

The chain couples TRBV5-1 to TRBJ2-3; 8 bases map to TRBD1. In germline, CDR1 is SGHRS, CDR2 YFSETQ. CDR3 length: 15 amino acids. J lost 3 bases, V lost 4 bases, and 7 bases had no gene match. The CDR3 nucleotides read TGCGCCAGCAGCCAGGACAGGGTAGGGACAGATACGCAGTATTTT. This gives the protein CASSQDRVGTDTQYF.

The chain is built from TRBV6-1 and TRBJ1-2; TRBD1 matches at 7 bases. V dropped 4 bases and J dropped 2; count of bases not matched to a gene: 10. CDR1 and CDR2 from the germline V gene are MNHNS and SASEGT. The CDR3 covers 16 residues. The CDR3 sequence: CASSGDPDRANYGYTF. The CDR3 nucleotides read TGTGCCAGCAGTGGGGACCCCGACAGGGCGAACTATGGCTACACCTTC.

As concerns this clone: The junction departs from the called germline gene at one end, perhaps through a read error. The chain recombines TRBV2 with TRBJ2-5; possibly TRBD1 for D (6 bases). CDR3 size: 13 residues. Germline assignment: CDR1 SNHLY and CDR2 FYNNEI. For the CDR3, the DNA is TGTGCCAGCAGTGAAGTTAGTAAAGGCAGGGGAGACTTC. Its protein product is CASSEVSKGRGDF.